The source of this T cell receptor (beta chain) is a study of Tregs in tolerant kidney transplant recipients. CD4+CD25+CD127- Tregs, CD4+CD25- non-Tregs, CD4 and CD8 cells were sorted. Study findings and constraints: This study did not directly address biological reproducibility. Findings come from small patient numbers and require larger validation.

The CDR3 covers 14 residues. From germline, CDR1 is MNHEY and CDR2 SMNVEV (reference sequence). The V segment lost 5 bases and the J segment 7 bases; nucleotides outside the gene matches: 6. Here immunoSEQ multiplex PCR was the method, and the copy in TCRdb shows in-frame clones only, minus some. The sample shows 75,000 to 100,000 clones, 85% to 95% of them seen only once. Points on this clone: Antigen: not known.

The sequenced material came from CD8+ T cells from blood. The chain employs TRBV27 and TRBJ2-1; 9 bases line up with TRBD1. This TCR derives from a human donor in good health. The CDR3 region has the DNA TGTGCCAGCAGTATCGGGACAGGGCGGAATGAGCAGTTCTTC. It codes for CASSIGTGRNEQFF.